The 4 T cell receptor beta chains listed next were all sequenced from one sample in a study of blood T cell repertoires in COVID-19. Sequencing was performed with immunoSEQ multiplex PCR; in TCRdb, only in-frame clones are kept and a portion is missing. The sample contains tens of thousands of clones, roughly 85% of which appear only once. Source material: peripheral blood. These receptors were collected from a human donor in a cohort sampled during active COVID-19.

The V and J genes are TRBV7-9 and TRBJ1-1; D may be TRBD1 (5 bases). With 6 bases removed from V and 4 bases from J, the gap between germline ends came to 18 bases. The germline CDR1 and CDR2 sequences are SEHNR and FQNEAQ (reference sequence). The CDR3 extends over 15 amino acids. The CDR3 here is CASRSGGSGGTEAFF. CDR3 bases: TGTGCCAGCAGAAGCGGGGGGTCTGGAGGCACTGAAGCTTTCTTT.

This chain links TRBV20-1 with TRBJ1-5; TRBD1 might be the D (5 bases). V was shortened by 3 bases and J by 3 bases, with 9 bases between the two germline ends. This CDR3 is 13 amino acids long. The V gene's germline CDR1 is DFQATT and CDR2 SNEGSKA (reference sequence). CDR3 DNA sequence: TGCAGTGCTAGTGACAGTTTCAATCAGCCCCAGCATTTT. It codes for CSASDSFNQPQHF.

V gene TRBV5-4 combines with J gene TRBJ1-1, with TRBD1 matching over 9 bases. J gave up 0 bases and V 3 bases, and 9 bases lay outside the gene matches. There are 17 residues in the CDR3. CDR1 is SGHNT and CDR2 is YYREEE in the germline V gene (reference sequence). The CDR3 spells CASSSPQGAGVNTEAFF. The CDR3 nucleotides read TGTGCCAGCAGCTCCCCACAGGGGGCGGGGGTGAACACTGAAGCTTTCTTT.

The rearrangement uses TRBV6-5 and TRBJ2-1, with 8 bases identical to TRBD2. The germline V gene encodes CDR1 MNHEY and CDR2 SVGAGI. Unmatched junction bases numbered 6, after V lost 6 bases and J lost 5 bases. The CDR3 extends over 14 amino acids. The CDR3 here is CASRASGRHNEQFF. The DNA of the CDR3 is TGTGCCAGCAGAGCTAGCGGGCGCCACAATGAGCAGTTCTTC.